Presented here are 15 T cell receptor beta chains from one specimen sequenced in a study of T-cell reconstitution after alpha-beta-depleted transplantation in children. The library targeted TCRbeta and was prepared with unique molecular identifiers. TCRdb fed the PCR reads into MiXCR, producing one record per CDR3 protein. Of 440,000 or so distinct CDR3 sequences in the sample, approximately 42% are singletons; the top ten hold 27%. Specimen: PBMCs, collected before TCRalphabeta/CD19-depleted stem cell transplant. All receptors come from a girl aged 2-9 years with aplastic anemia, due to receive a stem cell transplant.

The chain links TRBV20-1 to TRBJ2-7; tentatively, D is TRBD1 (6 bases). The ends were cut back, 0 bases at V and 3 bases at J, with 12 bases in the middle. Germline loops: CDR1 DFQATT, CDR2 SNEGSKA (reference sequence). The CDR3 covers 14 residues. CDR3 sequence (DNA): TGCAGTGCTAGAGATTTGGGCAGGGGCTACGAGCAGTACTTC. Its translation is CSARDLGRGYEQYF.

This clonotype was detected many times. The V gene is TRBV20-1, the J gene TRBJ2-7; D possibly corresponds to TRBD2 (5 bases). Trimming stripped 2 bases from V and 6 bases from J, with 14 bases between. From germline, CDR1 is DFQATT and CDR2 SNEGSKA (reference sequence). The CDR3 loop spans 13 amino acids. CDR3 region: CSARKEGVTEQYF. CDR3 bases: TGCAGTGCTAGAAAAGAGGGAGTTACCGAGCAGTACTTC.

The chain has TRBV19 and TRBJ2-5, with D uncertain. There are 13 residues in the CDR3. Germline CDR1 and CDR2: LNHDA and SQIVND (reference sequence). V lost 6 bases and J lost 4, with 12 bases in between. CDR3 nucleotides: TGTGCCAGTAGCGGACGGGTGCGAGAGACCCAGTACTTC. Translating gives CASSGRVRETQYF.

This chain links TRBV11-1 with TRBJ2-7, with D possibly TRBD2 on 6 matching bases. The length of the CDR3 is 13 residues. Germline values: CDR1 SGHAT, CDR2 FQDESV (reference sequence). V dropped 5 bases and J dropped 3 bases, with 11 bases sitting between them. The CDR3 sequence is CASSIGTVYEQYF. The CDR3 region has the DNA TGTGCCAGCAGCATCGGGACTGTCTACGAGCAGTACTTC.

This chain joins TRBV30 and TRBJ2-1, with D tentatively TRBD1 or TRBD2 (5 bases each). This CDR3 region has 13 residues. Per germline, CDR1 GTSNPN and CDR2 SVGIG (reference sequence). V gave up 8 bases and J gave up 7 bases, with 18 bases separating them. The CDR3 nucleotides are TGTGCCGGCCAACGGGGCGCTTCGAATGAGCAGTTCTTC. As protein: CAGQRGASNEQFF. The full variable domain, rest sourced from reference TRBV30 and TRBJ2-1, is SQTIHQWPATLVQPVGSPLSLECTVEGTSNPNLYWYRQAAGRGLQLLFYSVGIGQISSEVPQNLSASRPQDRQFILSSKKLLLSDSGFYLCAGQRGASNEQFFGPGTRLTVL.

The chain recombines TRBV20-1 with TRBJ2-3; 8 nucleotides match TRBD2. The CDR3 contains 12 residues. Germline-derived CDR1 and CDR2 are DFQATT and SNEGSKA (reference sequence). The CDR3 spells CSVAGSGDTQYF. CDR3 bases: TGCAGCGTAGCGGGGAGTGGAGATACGCAGTATTTT.

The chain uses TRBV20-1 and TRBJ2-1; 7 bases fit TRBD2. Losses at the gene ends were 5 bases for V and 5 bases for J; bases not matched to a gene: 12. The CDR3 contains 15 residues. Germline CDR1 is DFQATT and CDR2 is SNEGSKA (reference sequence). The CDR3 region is CSAYKRTSLNNEQFF. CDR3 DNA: TGCAGTGCTTACAAACGGACTAGTTTGAACAATGAGCAGTTCTTC.

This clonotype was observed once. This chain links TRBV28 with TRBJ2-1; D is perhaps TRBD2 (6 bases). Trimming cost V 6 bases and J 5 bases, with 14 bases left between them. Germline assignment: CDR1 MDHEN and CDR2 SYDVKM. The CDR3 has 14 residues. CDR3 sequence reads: CASRYTGGHNEQFF. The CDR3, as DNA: TGTGCCAGCAGATATACCGGGGGACACAATGAGCAGTTCTTC.

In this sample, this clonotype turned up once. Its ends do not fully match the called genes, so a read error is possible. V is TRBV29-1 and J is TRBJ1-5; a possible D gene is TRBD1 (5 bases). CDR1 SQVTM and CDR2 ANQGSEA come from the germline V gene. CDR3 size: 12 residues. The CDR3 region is CSVAVGDQPPHF. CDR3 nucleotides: TGCAGCGTCGCTGTGGGGGATCAGCCCCCGCATTTT.

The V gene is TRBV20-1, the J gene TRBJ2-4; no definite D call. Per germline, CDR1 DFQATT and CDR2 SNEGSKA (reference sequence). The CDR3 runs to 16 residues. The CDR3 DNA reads TGCAGCTCTATGAGGCGAGCTGGGGTAACCAAAAACATTCAGTACTTC. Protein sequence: CSSMRRAGVTKNIQYF.

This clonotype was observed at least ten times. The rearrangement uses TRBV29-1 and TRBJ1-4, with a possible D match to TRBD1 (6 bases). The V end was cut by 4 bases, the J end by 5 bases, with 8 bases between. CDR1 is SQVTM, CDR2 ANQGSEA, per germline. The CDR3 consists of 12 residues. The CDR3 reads CSVARGNEKLFF. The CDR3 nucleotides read TGCAGCGTTGCGAGGGGGAATGAAAAACTGTTTTTT.

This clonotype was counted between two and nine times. The CDR3 DNA reads as TGTGCCAGCAGCTTAAGGACTAGCGGGATGGAAGAGACCCAGTACTTC. This encodes CASSLRTSGMEETQYF. This chain links TRBV7-6 with TRBJ2-5; 12 bases fit TRBD2. Trimming at V came to 2 bases and at J to 3 bases, leaving 4 bases not matched to a gene. Looked up from germline, CDR1 is SGHVS and CDR2 is FNYEAQ. The CDR3 sequence is 16 residues long.

CDR3 coding DNA: TGTGCCAGTTCCTACTCCCCCCAACCCCCCGGGAGGGCCACAGATACGCAGTATTTT. This codes for CASSYSPQPPGRATDTQYF. This chain joins TRBV27 and TRBJ2-3, with 8 bases that match TRBD2. CDR1 is MNHEY, CDR2 SMNVEV, per germline (reference sequence). V was pared by 9 bases and J by 2 bases, with 22 bases of the junction left unmatched. This CDR3 has 19 amino acids.

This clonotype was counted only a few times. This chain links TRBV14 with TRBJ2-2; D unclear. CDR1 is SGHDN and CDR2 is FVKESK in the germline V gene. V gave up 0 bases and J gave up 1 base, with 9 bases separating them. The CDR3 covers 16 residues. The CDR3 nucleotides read TGTGCCAGCAGCCAAGAAAAGGGTTGGAACACCGGGGAGCTGTTTTTT. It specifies CASSQEKGWNTGELFF.

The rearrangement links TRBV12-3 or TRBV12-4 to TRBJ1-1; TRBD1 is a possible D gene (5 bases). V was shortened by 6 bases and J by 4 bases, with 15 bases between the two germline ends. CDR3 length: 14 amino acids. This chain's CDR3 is CASRGVRVTTEAFF. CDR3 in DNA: TGTGCCAGCAGGGGGGTCAGGGTAACCACTGAAGCTTTCTTT.